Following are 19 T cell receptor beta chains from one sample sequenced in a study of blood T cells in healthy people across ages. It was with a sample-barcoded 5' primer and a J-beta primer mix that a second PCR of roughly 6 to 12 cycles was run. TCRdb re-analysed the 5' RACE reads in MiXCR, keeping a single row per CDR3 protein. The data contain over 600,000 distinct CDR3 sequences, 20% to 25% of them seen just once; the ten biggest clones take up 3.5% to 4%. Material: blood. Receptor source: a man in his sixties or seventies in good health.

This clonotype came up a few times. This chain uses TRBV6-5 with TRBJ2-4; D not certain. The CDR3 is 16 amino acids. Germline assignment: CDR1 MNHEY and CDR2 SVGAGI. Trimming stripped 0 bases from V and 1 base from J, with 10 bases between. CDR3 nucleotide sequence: TGTGCCAGCAGTTACTCGAAGGGAAGGGCCAAAAACATTCAGTACTTC. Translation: CASSYSKGRAKNIQYF.

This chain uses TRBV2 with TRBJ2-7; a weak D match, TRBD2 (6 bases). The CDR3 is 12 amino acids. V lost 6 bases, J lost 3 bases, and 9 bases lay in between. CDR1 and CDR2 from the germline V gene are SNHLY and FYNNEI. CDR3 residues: CASSGGRYEQYF. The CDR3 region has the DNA TGTGCCAGCAGCGGGGGACGCTACGAGCAGTACTTC.

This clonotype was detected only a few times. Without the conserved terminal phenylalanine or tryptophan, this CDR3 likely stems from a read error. For the CDR3, the DNA is TGTGCCAGCAGCACACGGACTTCAACTAATGAAAAACTGTTTTCT. Its translation is CASSTRTSTNEKLFS. This chain uses TRBV7-2 with TRBJ1-4; D uncertain. From germline, CDR1 is SGHTA and CDR2 FQGNSA. This CDR3 is built from 15 residues. The V and J ends lost 5 bases and 0 bases respectively, with 10 bases between them.

The CDR3 sequence is CASGSRGDIETQYF. The DNA of the CDR3 is TGTGCCAGTGGCTCTCGGGGCGACATCGAGACCCAGTACTTC. J is TRBJ2-5 and V is TRBV19; D may be TRBD1 or TRBD2 (5 bases each). Looked up from germline, CDR1 is LNHDA and CDR2 is SQIVND (reference sequence). V was cut by 8 bases and J by 5 bases, with 18 bases left in between. The CDR3 runs 14 residues. The variable domain in full, with the rest retrieved from reference TRBV19 and TRBJ2-5, is DGGITQSPKYLFRKEGQNVTLSCEQNLNHDAMYWYRQDPGQGLRLIYYSQIVNDFQKGDIAEGYSVSREKKESFPLTVTSAQKNPTAFYLCASGSRGDIETQYFGPGTRLLVL.

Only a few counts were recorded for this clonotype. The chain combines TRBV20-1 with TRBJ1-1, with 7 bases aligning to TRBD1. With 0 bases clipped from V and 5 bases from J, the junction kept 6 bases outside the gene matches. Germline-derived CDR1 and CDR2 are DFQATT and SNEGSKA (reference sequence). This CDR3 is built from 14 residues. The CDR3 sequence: CSAREGGGRTEAFF. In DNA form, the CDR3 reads TGCAGTGCTAGAGAGGGAGGGGGCCGGACTGAAGCTTTCTTT.

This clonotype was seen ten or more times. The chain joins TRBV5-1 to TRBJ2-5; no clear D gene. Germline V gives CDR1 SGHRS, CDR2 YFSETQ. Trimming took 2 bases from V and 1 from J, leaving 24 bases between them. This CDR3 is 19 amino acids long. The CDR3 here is CASSFTSEKSTKSQETQYF. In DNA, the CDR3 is TGCGCCAGCAGCTTCACTTCCGAAAAAAGTACAAAGAGCCAAGAGACCCAGTACTTC.

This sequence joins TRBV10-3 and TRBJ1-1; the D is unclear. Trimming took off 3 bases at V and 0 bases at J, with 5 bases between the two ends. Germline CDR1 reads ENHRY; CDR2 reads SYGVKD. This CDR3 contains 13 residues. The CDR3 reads CAISDSLNTEAFF. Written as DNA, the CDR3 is TGTGCCATCAGTGACAGCTTGAACACTGAAGCTTTCTTT.

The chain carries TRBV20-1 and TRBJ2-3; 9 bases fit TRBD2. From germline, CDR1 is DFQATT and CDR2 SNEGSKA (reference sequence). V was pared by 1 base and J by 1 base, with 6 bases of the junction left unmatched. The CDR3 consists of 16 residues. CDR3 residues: CSARGLLAGGTDTQYF. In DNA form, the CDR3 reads TGCAGTGCTAGAGGATTACTAGCGGGCGGCACAGATACGCAGTATTTT.

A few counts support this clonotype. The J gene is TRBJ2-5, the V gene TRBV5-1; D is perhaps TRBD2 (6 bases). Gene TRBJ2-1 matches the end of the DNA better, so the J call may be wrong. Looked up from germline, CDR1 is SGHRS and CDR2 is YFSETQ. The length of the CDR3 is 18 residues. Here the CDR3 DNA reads TGCGCCAGCAGCTTTTACGGGCAGAGACTAGATGGCCACAATGAGCAGTTCTTC. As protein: CASSFYGQRLDGHNEQFF.

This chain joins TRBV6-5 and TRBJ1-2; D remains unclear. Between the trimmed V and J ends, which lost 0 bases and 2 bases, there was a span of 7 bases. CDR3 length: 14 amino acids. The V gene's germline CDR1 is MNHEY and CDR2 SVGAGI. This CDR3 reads CASSYSSGNYGYTF. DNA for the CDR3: TGTGCCAGCAGTTACTCGTCGGGGAACTATGGCTACACCTTC.

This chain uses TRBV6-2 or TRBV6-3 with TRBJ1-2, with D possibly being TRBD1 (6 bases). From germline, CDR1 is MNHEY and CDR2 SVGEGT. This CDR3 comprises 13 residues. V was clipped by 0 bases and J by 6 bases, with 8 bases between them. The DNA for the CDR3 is TGTGCCAGCAGTTACTCTGCAGGGGATGGCTACACCTTC. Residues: CASSYSAGDGYTF.

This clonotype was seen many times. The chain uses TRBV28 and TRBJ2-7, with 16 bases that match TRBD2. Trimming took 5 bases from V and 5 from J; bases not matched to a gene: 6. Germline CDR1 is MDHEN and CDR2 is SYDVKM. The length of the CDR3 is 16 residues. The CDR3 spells CASSTPGLAGGNEQYF. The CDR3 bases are TGTGCCAGCAGTACACCGGGACTAGCGGGAGGGAACGAGCAGTACTTC.

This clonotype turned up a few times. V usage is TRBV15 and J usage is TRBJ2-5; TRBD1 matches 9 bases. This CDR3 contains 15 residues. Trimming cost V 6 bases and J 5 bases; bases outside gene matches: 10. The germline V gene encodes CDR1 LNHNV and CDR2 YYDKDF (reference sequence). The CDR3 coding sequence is TGTGCCACCAGTGAAGTTGGACAGGGGCGGGAGACCCAGTACTTC. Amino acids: CATSEVGQGRETQYF. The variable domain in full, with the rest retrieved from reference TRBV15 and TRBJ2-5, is DAMVIQNPRYQVTQFGKPVTLSCSQTLNHNVMYWYQQKSSQAPKLLFHYYDKDFNNEADTPDNFQSRRPNTSFCFLDIRSPGLGDTAMYLCATSEVGQGRETQYFGPGTRLLVL.

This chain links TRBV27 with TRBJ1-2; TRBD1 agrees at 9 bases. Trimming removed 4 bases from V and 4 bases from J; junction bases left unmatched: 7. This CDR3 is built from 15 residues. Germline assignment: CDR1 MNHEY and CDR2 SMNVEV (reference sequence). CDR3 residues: CASSSHRGQTYGYTF. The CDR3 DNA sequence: TGTGCCAGCAGTTCCCACAGGGGGCAGACCTATGGCTACACCTTC.

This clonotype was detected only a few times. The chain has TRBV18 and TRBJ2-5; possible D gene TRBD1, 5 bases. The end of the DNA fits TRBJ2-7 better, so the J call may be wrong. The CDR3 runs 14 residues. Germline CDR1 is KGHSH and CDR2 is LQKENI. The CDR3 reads CASSPPMTAYEQYF. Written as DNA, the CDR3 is TGTGCCAGCTCACCACCAATGACAGCCTACGAGCAGTACTTC.

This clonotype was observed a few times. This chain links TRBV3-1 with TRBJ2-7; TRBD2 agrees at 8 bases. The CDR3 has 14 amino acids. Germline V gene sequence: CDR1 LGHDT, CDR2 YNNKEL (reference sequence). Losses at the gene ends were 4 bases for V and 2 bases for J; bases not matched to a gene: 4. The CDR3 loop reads CASSPGLGTYEQYF. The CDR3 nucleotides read TGTGCCAGCAGCCCGGGACTAGGAACCTACGAGCAGTACTTC.

The CDR3 DNA reads as TGTGCCATCAGTGATGGGGTGCTGAGGTACGAGCAGTACTTC. Translation gives CAISDGVLRYEQYF. The rearrangement uses TRBV10-3 and TRBJ2-7; D unclear. Germline CDR1 is ENHRY and CDR2 is SYGVKD. CDR3 length equals 14 residues. V was clipped by 3 bases and J by 4 bases, with 13 bases between them.

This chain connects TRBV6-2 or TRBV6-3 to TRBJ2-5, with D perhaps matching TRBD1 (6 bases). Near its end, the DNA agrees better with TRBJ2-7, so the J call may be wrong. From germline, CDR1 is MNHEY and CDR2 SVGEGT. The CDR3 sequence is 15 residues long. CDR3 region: CASSYPQGFSYEQYF. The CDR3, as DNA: TGTGCCAGCAGTTACCCACAGGGTTTCTCCTACGAGCAGTACTTC.

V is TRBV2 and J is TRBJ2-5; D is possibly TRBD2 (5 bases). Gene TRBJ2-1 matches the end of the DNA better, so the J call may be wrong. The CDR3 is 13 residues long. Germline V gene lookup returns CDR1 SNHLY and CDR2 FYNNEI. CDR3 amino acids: CASTEGSVGEQFF. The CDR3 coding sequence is TGTGCCAGCACCGAGGGTAGCGTGGGTGAGCAGTTCTTC.